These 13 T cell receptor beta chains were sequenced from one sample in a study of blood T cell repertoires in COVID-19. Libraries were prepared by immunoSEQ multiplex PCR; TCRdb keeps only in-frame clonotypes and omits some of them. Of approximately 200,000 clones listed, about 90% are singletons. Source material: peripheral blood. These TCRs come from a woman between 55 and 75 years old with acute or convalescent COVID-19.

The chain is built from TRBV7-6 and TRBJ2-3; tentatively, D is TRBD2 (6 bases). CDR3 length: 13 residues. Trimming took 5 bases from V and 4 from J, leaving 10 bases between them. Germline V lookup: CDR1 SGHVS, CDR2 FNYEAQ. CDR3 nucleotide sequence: TGTGCCAGCAGCCAGGGACTCCCAGATACGCAGTATTTT. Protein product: CASSQGLPDTQYF. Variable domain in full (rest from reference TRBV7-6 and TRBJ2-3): GAGVSQSPRYKVTKRGQDVALRCDPISGHVSLYWYRQALGQGPEFLTYFNYEAQQDKSGLPNDRFSAERPEGSISTLTIQRTEQRDSAMYRCASSQGLPDTQYFGPGTRLTVL.

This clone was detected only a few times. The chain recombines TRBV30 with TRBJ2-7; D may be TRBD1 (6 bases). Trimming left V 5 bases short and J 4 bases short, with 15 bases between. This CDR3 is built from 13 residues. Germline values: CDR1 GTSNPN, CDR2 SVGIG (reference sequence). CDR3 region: CAWSPDSLYEQYF. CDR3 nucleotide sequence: TGTGCCTGGTCCCCGGACAGCCTTTACGAGCAGTACTTC.

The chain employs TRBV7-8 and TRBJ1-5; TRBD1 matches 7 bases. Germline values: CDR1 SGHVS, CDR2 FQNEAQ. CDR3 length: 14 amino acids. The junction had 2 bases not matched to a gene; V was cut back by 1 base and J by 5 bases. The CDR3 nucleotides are TGTGCCAGCAGCTTAGGTACAGGGGATCAGCCCCAGCATTTT. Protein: CASSLGTGDQPQHF.

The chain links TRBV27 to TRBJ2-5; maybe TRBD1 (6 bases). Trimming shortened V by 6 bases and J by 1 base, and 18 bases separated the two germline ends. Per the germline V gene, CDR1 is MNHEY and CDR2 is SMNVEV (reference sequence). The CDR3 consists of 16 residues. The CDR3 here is CASSRRQGRGQETQYF. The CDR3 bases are TGTGCCAGCAGCAGGAGGCAGGGGAGAGGCCAAGAGACCCAGTACTTC.

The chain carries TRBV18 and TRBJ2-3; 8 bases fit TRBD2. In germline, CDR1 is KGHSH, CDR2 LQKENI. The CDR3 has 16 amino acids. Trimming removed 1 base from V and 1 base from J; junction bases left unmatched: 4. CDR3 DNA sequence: TGTGCCAGCTCACCACTAACGACTAGCGGCACAGATACGCAGTATTTT. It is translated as CASSPLTTSGTDTQYF.

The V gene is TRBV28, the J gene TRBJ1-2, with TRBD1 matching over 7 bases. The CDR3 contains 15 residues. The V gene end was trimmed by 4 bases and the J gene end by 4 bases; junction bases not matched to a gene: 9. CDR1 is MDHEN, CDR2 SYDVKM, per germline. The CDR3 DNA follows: TGTGCCAGCAGTTCCGTTCACGGGACAGTCTATGGCTACACCTTC. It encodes CASSSVHGTVYGYTF.

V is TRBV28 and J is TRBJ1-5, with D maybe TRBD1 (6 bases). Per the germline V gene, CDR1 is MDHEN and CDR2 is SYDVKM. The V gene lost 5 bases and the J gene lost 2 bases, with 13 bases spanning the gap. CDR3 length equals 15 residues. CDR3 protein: CASSVGGSGNQPQHF. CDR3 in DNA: TGTGCCAGCAGTGTAGGGGGAAGCGGCAATCAGCCCCAGCATTTT.

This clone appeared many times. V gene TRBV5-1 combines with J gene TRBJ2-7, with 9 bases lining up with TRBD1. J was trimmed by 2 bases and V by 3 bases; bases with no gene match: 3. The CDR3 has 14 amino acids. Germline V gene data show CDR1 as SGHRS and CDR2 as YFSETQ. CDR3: CASSSGTGPYEQYF. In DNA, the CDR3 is TGCGCCAGCAGCTCCGGGACAGGGCCCTACGAGCAGTACTTC.

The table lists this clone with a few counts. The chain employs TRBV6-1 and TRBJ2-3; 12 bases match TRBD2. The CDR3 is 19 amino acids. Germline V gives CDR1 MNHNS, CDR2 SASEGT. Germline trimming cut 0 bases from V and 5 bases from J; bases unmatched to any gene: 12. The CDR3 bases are TGTGCCAGCAGTGAAGCGGTATCACTAGCGGGGGGTTCGAAAGATACGCAGTATTTT. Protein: CASSEAVSLAGGSKDTQYF.

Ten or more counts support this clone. The CDR3 is CASSLKTSVYNEQFF. The CDR3 DNA sequence: TGTGCCAGCAGCTTGAAGACTAGCGTTTACAATGAGCAGTTCTTC. The chain employs TRBV5-5 and TRBJ2-1; 8 nucleotides match TRBD2. Germline CDR1 reads SGHKS; CDR2 reads YYEKEE (reference sequence). This CDR3 comprises 15 residues. Trimming removed 1 base from V and 4 bases from J; junction bases left unmatched: 4.

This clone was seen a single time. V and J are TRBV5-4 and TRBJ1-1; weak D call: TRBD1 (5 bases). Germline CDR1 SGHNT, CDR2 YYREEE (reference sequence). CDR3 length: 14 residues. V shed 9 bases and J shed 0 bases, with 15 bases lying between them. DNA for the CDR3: TGTGCCACGACCCTGGGGCAGTTGAACACTGAAGCTTTCTTT. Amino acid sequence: CATTLGQLNTEAFF.

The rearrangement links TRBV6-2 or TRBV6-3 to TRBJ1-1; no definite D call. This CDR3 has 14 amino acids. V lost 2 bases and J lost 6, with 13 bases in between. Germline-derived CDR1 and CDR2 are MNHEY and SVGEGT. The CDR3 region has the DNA TGTGCCAGCAGTTACGGTCGGAGTTTAGCTGAAGCTTTCTTT. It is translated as CASSYGRSLAEAFF.

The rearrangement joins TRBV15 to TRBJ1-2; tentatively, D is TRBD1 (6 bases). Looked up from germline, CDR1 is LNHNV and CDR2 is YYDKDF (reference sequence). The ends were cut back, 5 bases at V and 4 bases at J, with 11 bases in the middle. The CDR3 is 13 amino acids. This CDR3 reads CATSEIGGYGYTF. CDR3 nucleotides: TGTGCCACCAGCGAAATAGGGGGCTATGGCTACACCTTC.